This T cell receptor beta chain was retrieved from a study of blood T cell repertoires in COVID-19. Study context: Researchers got acute and convalescent COVID-19 samples from the United States, Italy and Spain.

Seattle-derived patients entered the study during active infection and were followed longitudinally. Assay: immunoSEQ multiplex PCR; the TCRdb copy retains only in-frame clones and omits some. Here the sample spans about 150,000 clones, roughly four fifths being singletons. V was trimmed by 4 bases and J by 1 base, leaving 13 bases between them. Germline V CDR1 and CDR2: LGHNA, YNFKEQ. CDR3 length: 15 amino acids. This sequence joins TRBV4-2 and TRBJ1-2; D may be TRBD1 (6 bases). The clonotype originates from a woman aged 55-75 years with COVID-19, enrolled during active disease. Material for sequencing was peripheral blood. The CDR3 region has the DNA TGTGCCAGCAGCCGGTCGGACAGCCTTAACTATGGCTACACCTTC. The encoded protein is CASSRSDSLNYGYTF.